The 7 T cell receptor beta chains reported below all come from one sample, sequenced in a study of shared clonotypes between healthy human individuals. Some clones are missing from TCRdb's copy, which holds only in-frame ones; the method was immunoSEQ multiplex PCR. The table lists millions of clones, over 85% of them singletons. Sequenced input: naive CD4+ T cells sorted from blood. Stated subset: CD45RA+ positively selected. The receptors derive from a man aged 18 to 35 in good health.

The rearrangement links TRBV28 to TRBJ1-4, with no clear D. The germline V gene encodes CDR1 MDHEN and CDR2 SYDVKM. CDR3 length equals 11 residues. Trimming took off 3 bases at V and 8 bases at J, with 4 bases between the two ends. The CDR3 sequence: CASSFVEKLFF. CDR3 bases: TGTGCCAGCAGTTTCGTAGAAAAACTGTTTTTT.

V usage is TRBV19 and J usage is TRBJ2-7; D is possibly TRBD1 (5 bases). Trimming took 5 bases from V and 0 from J, leaving 14 bases between them. This CDR3 spans 15 amino acids. Germline V lookup: CDR1 LNHDA, CDR2 SQIVND (reference sequence). The CDR3 sequence is CASSPLGASSYEQYF. The CDR3 DNA follows: TGTGCCAGTAGTCCATTAGGGGCGAGCTCCTACGAGCAGTACTTC.

The chain links TRBV25-1 to TRBJ2-6, with D unresolved. Germline V gene data show CDR1 as MGHDK and CDR2 as SYGVNS. Between the trimmed V and J ends, which lost 4 bases and 0 bases, there was a span of 10 bases. There are 16 residues in the CDR3. For the CDR3, the DNA is TGTGCCAGCAGTGTCACCATATACTCTGGGGCCAACGTCCTGACTTTC. This codes for CASSVTIYSGANVLTF.

The CDR3 reads CASSLGQGFTEAFF. The CDR3 DNA follows: TGTGCCAGCAGCTTGGGACAGGGTTTTACTGAAGCTTTCTTT. The chain couples TRBV5-5 to TRBJ1-1; 7 bases match TRBD1. Trimming removed 0 bases from V and 5 bases from J; junction bases left unmatched: 4. Germline-derived CDR1 and CDR2 are SGHKS and YYEKEE (reference sequence). The CDR3 totals 14 residues. The full variable domain, its missing parts supplied by reference TRBV5-5 and TRBJ1-1, is DAGVTQSPTHLIKTRGQQVTLRCSPISGHKSVSWYQQVLGQGPQFIFQYYEKEERGRGNFPDRFSARQFPNYSSELNVNALLLGDSALYLCASSLGQGFTEAFFGQGTRLTVV.

This clone was seen a few times. The chain combines TRBV30 with TRBJ1-5; no clear D gene. Germline CDR1 and CDR2: GTSNPN and SVGIG (reference sequence). CDR3 size: 14 residues. V lost 0 bases, J lost 4 bases, and 10 bases lay in between. The CDR3 DNA is TGTGCCTGGAGTGTATCGGACGGTAATCAGCCCCAGCATTTT. Translation gives CAWSVSDGNQPQHF.

The CDR3 spells CASPGDPQETQYF. CDR3 in DNA: TGTGCCAGCCCAGGGGACCCCCAAGAGACCCAGTACTTC. V and J are TRBV7-3 and TRBJ2-5, with a weak D call TRBD1 (6 bases). CDR1 is SGHTA, CDR2 FQGTGA, per germline. V was trimmed by 8 bases and J by 1 base, leaving 11 bases between them. This CDR3 is built from 13 residues.

The chain links TRBV2 to TRBJ1-5; 9 bases are a match to TRBD1. The V gene's germline CDR1 is SNHLY and CDR2 FYNNEI. The CDR3 runs to 16 residues. The trim removed 7 bases at V and 6 bases at J, leaving 13 bases unmatched. CDR3 bases: TGTGCCAGCAAGGACAGGGGCCCTCAACGTGGTCAGCCCCAGCATTTT. It codes for CASKDRGPQRGQPQHF.